This record looks at one T cell receptor (beta chain) sequence and its context. Under the authors' procedure: Amplification with reference gene primers provided the estimates of nucleated cell counts. The assay was immunoSEQ multiplex PCR, and TCRdb's table has in-frame clones only and misses some. The V and J calls and the clone size are those of that table, but D and trimming were determined from the DNA. The sample contains roughly 150,000 clones, 80% of which appear only once. The data were taken from a study of blood T cell repertoires in COVID-19. At the level of the study: The origin of the acute and convalescent COVID-19 samples was the United States, Italy and Spain. PBMCs, B-cell-depleted T cells, or T cells were the source of the cDNA or gDNA that made up the material.

The J segment lost 2 bases and the V segment lost 6 bases, leaving 13 bases of the junction unmatched. Germline CDR1 is LNHDA and CDR2 is SQIVND (reference sequence). CDR3 length equals 16 residues. The source material was peripheral blood. V gene TRBV19 combines with J gene TRBJ2-7, with 7 bases aligning to TRBD2. The sequence was obtained from a man aged 55-75 years with acute or convalescent COVID-19. The CDR3 nucleotides are TGTGCCAGTAGCGGGACTGCGGGAGTCATCACCTACGAGCAGTACTTC. It specifies CASSGTAGVITYEQYF. Together with reference TRBV19 and TRBJ2-7, the CDR3 gives the full variable domain: DGGITQSPKYLFRKEGQNVTLSCEQNLNHDAMYWYRQDPGQGLRLIYYSQIVNDFQKGDIAEGYSVSREKKESFPLTVTSAQKNPTAFYLCASSGTAGVITYEQYFGPGTRLTVT.